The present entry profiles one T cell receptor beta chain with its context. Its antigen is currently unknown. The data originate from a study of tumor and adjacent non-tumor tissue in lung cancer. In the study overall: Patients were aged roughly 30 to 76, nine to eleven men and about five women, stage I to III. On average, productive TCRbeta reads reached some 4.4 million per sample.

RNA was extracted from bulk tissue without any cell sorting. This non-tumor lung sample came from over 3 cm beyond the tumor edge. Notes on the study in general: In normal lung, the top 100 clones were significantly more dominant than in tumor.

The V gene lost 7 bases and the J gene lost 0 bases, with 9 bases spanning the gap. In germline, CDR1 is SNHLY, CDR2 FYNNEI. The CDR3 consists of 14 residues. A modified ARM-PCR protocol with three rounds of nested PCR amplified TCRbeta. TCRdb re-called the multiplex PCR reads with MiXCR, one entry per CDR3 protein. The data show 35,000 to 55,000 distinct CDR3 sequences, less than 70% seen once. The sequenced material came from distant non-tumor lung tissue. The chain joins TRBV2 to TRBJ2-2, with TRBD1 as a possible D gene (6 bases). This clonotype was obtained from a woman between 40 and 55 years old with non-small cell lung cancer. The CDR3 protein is CASKGDTNTGELFF. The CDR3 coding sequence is TGTGCCAGCAAGGGGGACACGAACACCGGGGAGCTGTTTTTT.